The rows below give T cell receptor beta chains drawn from one sample of a study of cytomegalovirus exposure and HLA in healthy donors. Clones were sequenced by immunoSEQ multiplex PCR, and TCRdb holds only the in-frame ones, with some missing. The sample table sets out some 110,000 clones. Specimen: PBMCs. These receptor sequences come from a man younger than 40 in good health and CMV-seronegative. CDR3s include the opening cysteine and the closing phenylalanine or tryptophan.

cdr3_aa: CASSLGVLAGSPDTQYF
v_call: TRBV5-1
j_call: TRBJ2-3

cdr3_aa: CASSLGTGGAMSDYGYTF
v_call: TRBV5-1
j_call: TRBJ1-2

cdr3_aa: CASSEWRYQETQYF
v_call: TRBV25-1
j_call: TRBJ2-5

cdr3_aa: CASSVFQGSGNTIYF
v_call: TRBV7-2
j_call: TRBJ1-3

cdr3_aa: CASSLGGTGEAFF
v_call: TRBV5-1
j_call: TRBJ1-1

cdr3_aa: CASSLVAGHSEQYF
v_call: TRBV7-9
j_call: .

cdr3_aa: CASSPQVERFYNSPLHF
v_call: TRBV18
j_call: TRBJ1-6

cdr3_aa: CASSLVTRSDSPLHF
v_call: TRBV5-1
j_call: TRBJ1-6

cdr3_aa: CASSPDRVAAQPQHF
v_call: TRBV2
j_call: TRBJ1-5

cdr3_aa: CSVDDGADIQYF
v_call: TRBV29-1
j_call: TRBJ2-4

cdr3_aa: CASSLSAGGAYGYTF
v_call: TRBV5-1
j_call: TRBJ1-2

cdr3_aa: CASSLGGTDINEKLFF
v_call: TRBV5-1
j_call: TRBJ1-4

cdr3_aa: CASTGVADQPQHF
v_call: TRBV28
j_call: TRBJ1-5

cdr3_aa: CASSLARTQKGGELFF
v_call: TRBV5-6
j_call: TRBJ2-2

cdr3_aa: CASSPDRSSYEQYF
v_call: TRBV6-4
j_call: TRBJ2-7

cdr3_aa: CASLGGQGNTEAFF
v_call: TRBV2
j_call: TRBJ1-1

cdr3_aa: CASSQDSLAGGRGETQYF
v_call: TRBV4-2
j_call: TRBJ2-5

cdr3_aa: CAWSSGQGSSGYTF
v_call: TRBV30
j_call: TRBJ1-2

cdr3_aa: CASSLGIPGTGFTYEQYF
v_call: TRBV11-2
j_call: TRBJ2-7

cdr3_aa: CASSLRQASYEQYF
v_call: TRBV5-6
j_call: TRBJ2-7

cdr3_aa: CASSIGTGEGNSPLHF
v_call: TRBV19
j_call: TRBJ1-6

cdr3_aa: CASSLGQRYNEQFF
v_call: TRBV5-6
j_call: TRBJ2-1

cdr3_aa: CASSYGQTVNEQFF
v_call: TRBV5-1
j_call: TRBJ2-1

cdr3_aa: CASSLVGTGQSNQPQHF
v_call: TRBV7-2
j_call: TRBJ1-5

cdr3_aa: CASLSGSTDTQYF
v_call: TRBV19
j_call: TRBJ2-3

cdr3_aa: CASSYSIAVPLSEQFF
v_call: TRBV6-6
j_call: TRBJ2-1

cdr3_aa: CASSFDRGLNTEAFF
v_call: TRBV7-8
j_call: TRBJ1-1

cdr3_aa: CASSHTPRGPTNEKLFF
v_call: TRBV18
j_call: TRBJ1-4

cdr3_aa: CASSVGRQGLYEQYF
v_call: TRBV9
j_call: TRBJ2-7

cdr3_aa: CASAQGAMTGELFF
v_call: TRBV6-1
j_call: TRBJ2-2

cdr3_aa: CASSDGGAGARPQHF
v_call: TRBV6-1
j_call: TRBJ1-5

cdr3_aa: CATSRDLGGNGYTF
v_call: TRBV15
j_call: TRBJ1-2

cdr3_aa: CASSSLAGGPRGEQFF
v_call: TRBV6-5
j_call: TRBJ2-1

cdr3_aa: CASSSDSRELFF
v_call: TRBV7-2
j_call: TRBJ2-2

cdr3_aa: CAWGQGYEQYF
v_call: TRBV30
j_call: TRBJ2-7

cdr3_aa: CASSFSGSLFGETYEQYF
v_call: TRBV5-1
j_call: TRBJ2-7

cdr3_aa: CAASTSGDAEAFF
v_call: TRBV2
j_call: TRBJ1-1

cdr3_aa: CASRATRNEQYF
v_call: TRBV6-5
j_call: TRBJ2-7

cdr3_aa: CASSSQTGTGNTIYF
v_call: TRBV5-1
j_call: TRBJ1-3

cdr3_aa: CASSRTVSSGNTIYF
v_call: TRBV27
j_call: TRBJ1-3

cdr3_aa: CASSFERNTEAFF
v_call: TRBV7-2
j_call: TRBJ1-1